The 25 T cell receptor beta chains listed next were all sequenced from one sample in a study of T cells in Graves' hyperthyroidism and ophthalmopathy. Researchers amplified the TCR beta CDR3 regions from RNA transcripts. Researchers ran a first-round RT-PCR on the TCR CDR3 using the HTBI primer set. A single record per CDR3 protein comes from TCRdb applying MiXCR to the multiplex PCR reads. The sample yields approximately 710,000 distinct CDR3 sequences, around 15% seen once. The sample comprised blood. These TCRs come from a man between 50 and 59 years old with Graves' hyperthyroidism.

Ten or more counts support this clonotype. The V call is TRBV11-2, the J call TRBJ2-5; 7 bases map to TRBD1. Per the germline V gene, CDR1 is SGHAT and CDR2 is FQNNGV. Germline trimming cut 2 bases from V and 2 bases from J; bases unmatched to any gene: 8. CDR3 size: 16 residues. CDR3 DNA: TGTGCCAGCAGCTTACGACGGGACAGCATACAAGAGACCCAGTACTTC. Translated, it gives CASSLRRDSIQETQYF.

In this sample, this clonotype turned up a few times. The chain uses TRBV20-1 and TRBJ1-5; D gene ambiguous. The V gene lost 6 bases and the J gene lost 5 bases, with 20 bases spanning the gap. Germline assignment: CDR1 DFQATT and CDR2 SNEGSKA (reference sequence). The CDR3 has 15 amino acids. The CDR3 region has the DNA TGCAGTGCCGTCCTAGGTAGCGGGTGGGATCAGCCCCAGCATTTT. Residues: CSAVLGSGWDQPQHF.

The V gene is TRBV28, the J gene TRBJ1-1; D call uncertain. Trimming shortened V by 6 bases and J by 3 bases, and 11 bases separated the two germline ends. Per germline, CDR1 MDHEN and CDR2 SYDVKM. The CDR3 totals 13 residues. In nucleotides, the CDR3 is TGTGCCAGCAGATCTCAGGCGGACACTGAAGCTTTCTTT. The encoded protein is CASRSQADTEAFF.

This clonotype was counted a few times. The CDR3 bases are TGTGCCAGCAGTGAATGGAAGGGACAGGGTTTCGGAGAAGCCAAAAACATTCAGTACTTC. It specifies CASSEWKGQGFGEAKNIQYF. The genes are TRBV25-1 and TRBJ2-4, with 9 bases lining up with TRBD1. The J segment lost 0 bases and the V segment lost 1 base, leaving 13 bases of the junction unmatched. The CDR3 length is 20 residues. Germline V gene data show CDR1 as MGHDK and CDR2 as SYGVNS.

In this sample, this clonotype turned up many times. The genes are TRBV6-2 or TRBV6-3 and TRBJ2-7; D perhaps matches TRBD2 (5 bases). Looked up from germline, CDR1 is MNHEY and CDR2 is SVGEGT. Trimming left V 2 bases short and J 3 bases short, with 17 bases between. CDR3 size: 16 residues. The CDR3 DNA sequence: TGTGCCAGCAGTTACCCCTGGCATGGCGGAGGCTACGAGCAGTACTTC. This translates into CASSYPWHGGGYEQYF.

The chain uses TRBV10-3 and TRBJ2-3, with D possibly being TRBD1 or TRBD2 (5 bases each). The CDR3 is 12 amino acids. Germline V lookup: CDR1 ENHRY, CDR2 SYGVKD. The germline V and J ends were trimmed by 6 bases and 4 bases, with 8 bases remaining between them. This CDR3 is CAIRRDADTQYF. Written as DNA, the CDR3 is TGTGCCATCAGAAGGGACGCAGATACGCAGTATTTT.

This clonotype was detected a few times. The chain has TRBV5-1 and TRBJ2-1; 11 bases map to TRBD2. The CDR3 spans 18 residues. The V gene's germline CDR1 is SGHRS and CDR2 YFSETQ. V lost 4 bases and J lost 3; bases outside the gene matches: 12. The CDR3 bases are TGCGCCAGCAGCGTCGGGACAGCGACTAGCGGGAACTACAATGAGCAGTTCTTC. Its protein is CASSVGTATSGNYNEQFF.

This clonotype was detected ten times or more. The genes are TRBV12-3 or TRBV12-4 and TRBJ2-3; 10 nucleotides align to TRBD2. This CDR3 is built from 16 residues. V shed 6 bases and J 3 bases; nucleotides not matched to a gene: 9. For the CDR3, the DNA is TGTGCCAGCAGCGACGGGACTAGCGAAGTTACAGATACGCAGTATTTT. The encoded protein is CASSDGTSEVTDTQYF.

V usage is TRBV9 and J usage is TRBJ1-2; D uncertain. The CDR3 contains 12 residues. Per germline, CDR1 SGDLS and CDR2 YYNGEE. Deletions cut 6 bases from V and 4 bases from J, with 10 bases between. The CDR3 nucleotides are TGTGCCAGCAATCAGCCTAGCTATGGCTACACCTTC. This translates into CASNQPSYGYTF.

This clonotype was observed many times. The chain joins TRBV30 to TRBJ2-7; D ambiguous. Trimming took 0 bases from V and 2 from J, leaving 8 bases between them. The CDR3 loop spans 13 amino acids. CDR1 is GTSNPN, CDR2 SVGIG, per germline (reference sequence). In DNA, the CDR3 is TGTGCCTGGAGTGTAGACACAACCTACGAGCAGTACTTC. This gives the protein CAWSVDTTYEQYF.

Only a few counts were recorded for this clonotype. CDR3 region: CASSEGYSGLDTQYF. For the CDR3, the DNA is TGTGCCAGCAGCGAAGGTTATTCGGGACTAGATACGCAGTATTTT. The V call is TRBV14, the J call TRBJ2-3; D perhaps matches TRBD2 (6 bases). This CDR3 has 15 residues. V lost 5 bases to trimming and J lost 5 bases, with 17 bases between them. Germline CDR1 reads SGHDN; CDR2 reads FVKESK.

This clonotype occurred a few times. The chain uses TRBV28 and TRBJ2-3; D perhaps matches TRBD2 (5 bases). This CDR3 region has 12 residues. V was trimmed by 7 bases and J by 7 bases, leaving 12 bases between them. Germline V gene lookup returns CDR1 MDHEN and CDR2 SYDVKM. The CDR3, as DNA: TGTGCCAGCACCCGGACTTTCAATACGCAGTATTTT. This gives the protein CASTRTFNTQYF.

This clonotype was found many times. This chain links TRBV2 with TRBJ1-4; 7 bases are shared with TRBD1. The CDR3 totals 14 residues. CDR1 is SNHLY, CDR2 FYNNEI, per germline. Losses at the gene ends were 5 bases for V and 6 bases for J; bases not matched to a gene: 6. The chain's CDR3 is CASSQRQGDEKLFF. As DNA, the CDR3 is TGTGCCAGCAGTCAAAGACAGGGAGATGAAAAACTGTTTTTT.

Comments on this clonotype: At one boundary the junction diverges from the germline segment, which might be a read error. The gene calls are TRBV3-1 and TRBJ2-1; TRBD2 agrees at 10 bases. This CDR3 contains 14 residues. CDR1 is LGHDT and CDR2 is YNNKEL in the germline V gene (reference sequence). The CDR3 sequence is CASSSPSGRYERFF. The DNA of the CDR3 is TGTGCCAGCAGTAGTCCTAGCGGGAGATATGAGCGGTTCTTC.

This clonotype was detected ten times or more. The rearrangement links TRBV2 to TRBJ2-7; TRBD2 agrees at 11 bases. In germline, CDR1 is SNHLY, CDR2 FYNNEI. The CDR3 is 15 residues long. V shed 7 bases, J shed 6 bases, and the junction held 11 bases outside the gene matches. This CDR3 reads CASTELAGASLEQYF. The CDR3, as DNA: TGTGCCAGCACCGAACTAGCGGGGGCCTCCCTCGAGCAGTACTTC. Drawing the rest from reference TRBV2 and TRBJ2-7, the complete variable domain is EPEVTQTPSHQVTQMGQEVILRCVPISNHLYFYWYRQILGQKVEFLVSFYNNEISEKSEIFDDQFSVERPDGSNFTLKIRSTKLEDSAMYFCASTELAGASLEQYFGPGTRLTVT.

This clonotype has more than one count but fewer than ten. The chain uses TRBV20-1 and TRBJ2-7, with TRBD1 matching 10 bases. Germline V gene lookup returns CDR1 DFQATT and CDR2 SNEGSKA (reference sequence). The CDR3 covers 14 residues. After removal of 5 bases from V and 5 bases from J, the junction contained 9 bases not matched to a gene. The CDR3 is CSARGTGALDEQYF. CDR3 coding DNA: TGCAGTGCTCGTGGGACAGGGGCCCTAGACGAGCAGTACTTC.

The rearrangement joins TRBV15 to TRBJ2-7; 8 bases line up with TRBD2. This CDR3 contains 17 residues. Germline V gene data show CDR1 as LNHNV and CDR2 as YYDKDF (reference sequence). The V and J ends lost 3 bases and 2 bases, in that order; junction bases with no gene match: 12. CDR3 nucleotide sequence: TGTGCCACCAGCAGGAGACTTACTAGCGGCCGAACCTACGAGCAGTACTTC. It translates to CATSRRLTSGRTYEQYF.

In the case of this clonotype: A much bigger clone sits one base away, suggesting this may be a read error. The chain has TRBV20-1 and TRBJ2-7, with TRBD1 matching over 7 bases. This CDR3 comprises 13 residues. The J segment lost 2 bases and the V segment lost 2 bases, leaving 3 bases of the junction unmatched. The germline gives CDR1 DFQATT, CDR2 SNEGSKA (reference sequence). For the CDR3, the DNA is TGCAGTGCTAGAACAGGGGTCACCTACGAGCAGTACTTC. It yields the protein CSARTGVTYEQYF.

This clonotype has ten or more counts. V gene TRBV27 combines with J gene TRBJ2-2, with TRBD1 matching over 10 bases. V shed 1 base, J shed 6 bases, and the junction held 5 bases outside the gene matches. Germline V CDR1 and CDR2: MNHEY, SMNVEV (reference sequence). The CDR3 extends over 16 amino acids. CDR3 sequence (DNA): TGTGCCAGCAGTTTATACGACAGGGGGCGCCCCGGGGAGCTGTTTTTT. This gives the protein CASSLYDRGRPGELFF.

This clonotype occurred many times. The J gene is TRBJ2-7, the V gene TRBV30; D gene ambiguous. This CDR3 spans 12 amino acids. The germline V gene encodes CDR1 GTSNPN and CDR2 SVGIG (reference sequence). V lost 4 bases and J lost 1, with 8 bases in between. CDR3 in DNA: TGTGCCTGGATCGACAAGTCCTACGAGCAGTACTTC. Translation: CAWIDKSYEQYF.

In DNA form, the CDR3 reads TGTGCCAGCAGCCCCGGACAGGTAGCGGGGGACACTGAAGCTTTCTTT. As protein: CASSPGQVAGDTEAFF. The rearrangement uses TRBV11-2 and TRBJ1-1; TRBD1 agrees at 7 bases. The germline V gene has CDR1 SGHAT and CDR2 FQNNGV. Germline trimming cut 5 bases from V and 3 bases from J; bases unmatched to any gene: 12. The CDR3 totals 16 residues.

This clonotype was found a few times. The chain recombines TRBV29-1 with TRBJ1-1, with D possibly being TRBD1 (5 bases). This CDR3 has 15 amino acids. The germline gives CDR1 SQVTM, CDR2 ANQGSEA. Trimming took 1 base from V and 0 from J, leaving 12 bases between them. CDR3 loop: CSVEGGVDMNTEAFF. Written as DNA, the CDR3 is TGCAGCGTTGAAGGGGGGGTAGACATGAACACTGAAGCTTTCTTT.

This clonotype was seen ten or more times. V is TRBV6-1 and J is TRBJ2-7; D gene uncertain. This CDR3 has 14 residues. Looked up from germline, CDR1 is MNHNS and CDR2 is SASEGT. V lost 11 bases and J 0 bases, leaving 17 bases between the germline ends. CDR3 protein: CAGAVRDISYEQYF. The CDR3 DNA sequence: TGTGCCGGAGCTGTGCGCGACATCTCCTACGAGCAGTACTTC.

The V call is TRBV6-5, the J call TRBJ2-1; TRBD2 agrees at 10 bases. This CDR3 comprises 15 residues. V was clipped by 6 bases and J by 5 bases; unmatched bases: 7. The germline CDR1 and CDR2 sequences are MNHEY and SVGAGI. For the CDR3, the DNA is TGTGCCAGCAGCTTACTAGCGGGAACAAACAATGAGCAGTTCTTC. It is translated as CASSLLAGTNNEQFF.

On this clonotype: With a much larger clone just one base away, this may be a read error. The chain combines TRBV28 with TRBJ2-7, with D maybe TRBD1 (6 bases). Germline V lookup: CDR1 MDHEN, CDR2 SYDVKM. This CDR3 spans 16 amino acids. The V end was cut by 2 bases, the J end by 4 bases, with 18 bases between. The CDR3 sequence is CASSLRMGDTEYEQYF. CDR3 nucleotides: TGTGCCAGCAGTTTAAGGATGGGGGACACCGAGTACGAGCAGTACTTC.